The clone carrying this T cell receptor (beta chain) has just one count. The sample belongs to a study of shared clonotypes between healthy human individuals. The CDR3 length is 16 residues. Between the trimmed V and J ends, which lost 5 bases and 0 bases, there was a span of 17 bases. CDR1 SGHAT and CDR2 FQNNGV come from the germline V gene. CD45RO-negative, CCR7-selected cells formed the naive CD8 fraction, which excluded terminally differentiated effector memory CD45RA+ cells. The protocol was immunoSEQ multiplex PCR, while the TCRdb copy is restricted to in-frame clones and leaves out a portion. The profile shows roughly 2,000,000 clones, around 93% of them singletons.

This clonotype was obtained from a man aged 18-30 years in good health. Some clones in this sample may be carry-over from other donors' samples. The sequencing input was naive CD8+ T cells from PBMCs. The rearrangement links TRBV11-2 to TRBJ2-7, with D perhaps matching TRBD1 (7 bases). The CDR3 loop reads CASSTRDSLSSYEQYF. DNA for the CDR3: TGTGCCAGCAGCACGCGGGACAGCCTAAGCTCCTACGAGCAGTACTTC.